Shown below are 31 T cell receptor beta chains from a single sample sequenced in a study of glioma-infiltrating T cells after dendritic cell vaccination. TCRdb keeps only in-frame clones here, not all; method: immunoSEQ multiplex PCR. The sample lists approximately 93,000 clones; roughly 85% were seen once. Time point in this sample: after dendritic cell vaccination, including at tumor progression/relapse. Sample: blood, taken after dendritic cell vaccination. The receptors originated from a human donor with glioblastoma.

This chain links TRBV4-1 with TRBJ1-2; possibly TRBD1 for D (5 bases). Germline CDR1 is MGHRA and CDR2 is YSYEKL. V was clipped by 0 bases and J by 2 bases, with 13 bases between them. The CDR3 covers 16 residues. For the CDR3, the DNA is TGCGCCAGCAGCCAAGATCCGGGAGGGGTCAACTATGGCTACACCTTC. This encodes CASSQDPGGVNYGYTF.

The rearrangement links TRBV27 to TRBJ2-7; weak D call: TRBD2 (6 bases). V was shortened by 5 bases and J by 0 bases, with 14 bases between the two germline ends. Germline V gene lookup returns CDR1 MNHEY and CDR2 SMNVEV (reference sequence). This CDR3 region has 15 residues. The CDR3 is CASSAYDGSSYEQYF. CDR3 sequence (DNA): TGTGCCAGCAGTGCCTACGACGGGAGCTCCTACGAGCAGTACTTC.

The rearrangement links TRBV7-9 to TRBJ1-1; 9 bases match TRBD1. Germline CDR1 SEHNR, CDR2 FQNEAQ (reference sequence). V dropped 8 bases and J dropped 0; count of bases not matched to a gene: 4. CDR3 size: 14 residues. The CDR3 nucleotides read TGTGCCAGCGGCCGGGACAGGGTGAACACTGAAGCTTTCTTT. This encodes CASGRDRVNTEAFF.

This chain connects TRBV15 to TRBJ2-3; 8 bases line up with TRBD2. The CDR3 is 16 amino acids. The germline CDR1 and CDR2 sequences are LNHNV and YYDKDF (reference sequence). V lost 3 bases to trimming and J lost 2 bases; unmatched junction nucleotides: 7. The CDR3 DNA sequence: TGTGCCACCAGCAGCGGGAGGGCCTTTACCACAGATACGCAGTATTTT. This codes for CATSSGRAFTTDTQYF.

CDR3 bases: TGTGCCAGTAGTATTACCCGAAGGACTAGCGGAACCTACGAGCAGTACTTC. Translating gives CASSITRRTSGTYEQYF. The chain uses TRBV19 and TRBJ2-7; 10 positions agree with TRBD2. Germline values: CDR1 LNHDA, CDR2 SQIVND (reference sequence). V trimming: 3 bases; J trimming: 2 bases; junction bases outside the gene matches: 10. CDR3 size: 17 residues.

The CDR3 DNA follows: TGTGCCAGCAGCGGGACAGGTGCAAACTATGGCTACACCTTC. Translated: CASSGTGANYGYTF. The rearrangement joins TRBV9 to TRBJ1-2; 7 bases map to TRBD1. The CDR3 is made up of 14 amino acids. The V gene's germline CDR1 is SGDLS and CDR2 YYNGEE. J was trimmed by 2 bases and V by 3 bases; bases with no gene match: 4. The complete variable domain, with remaining parts taken from reference TRBV9 and TRBJ1-2, reads DSGVTQTPKHLITATGQRVTLRCSPRSGDLSVYWYQQSLDQGLQFLIQYYNGEERAKGNILERFSAQQFPDLHSELNLSSLELGDSALYFCASSGTGANYGYTFGSGTRLTVV.

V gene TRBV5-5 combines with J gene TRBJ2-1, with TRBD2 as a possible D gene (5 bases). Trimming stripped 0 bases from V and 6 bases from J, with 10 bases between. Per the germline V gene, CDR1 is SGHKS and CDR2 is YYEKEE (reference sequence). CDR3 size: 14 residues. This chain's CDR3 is CASSLEAAGNEQFF. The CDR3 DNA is TGTGCCAGCAGCTTGGAAGCGGCGGGCAATGAGCAGTTCTTC.

DNA for the CDR3: TGTGCCAGCTCACCGAGAGGGTCCTCTAGCACAGATACGCAGTATTTT. Its translation: CASSPRGSSSTDTQYF. This sequence joins TRBV18 and TRBJ2-3; D may be TRBD2 (5 bases). Germline V lookup: CDR1 KGHSH, CDR2 LQKENI. The germline V and J ends were trimmed by 3 bases and 0 bases, with 13 bases remaining between them. The CDR3 is 16 residues long.

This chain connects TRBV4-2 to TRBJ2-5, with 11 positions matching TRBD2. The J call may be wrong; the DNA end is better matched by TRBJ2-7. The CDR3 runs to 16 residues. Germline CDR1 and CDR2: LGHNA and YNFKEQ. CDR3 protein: CASSQAGLAEPYEQYF. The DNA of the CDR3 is TGTGCCAGCAGCCAGGCGGGACTAGCGGAGCCCTACGAGCAGTACTTC.

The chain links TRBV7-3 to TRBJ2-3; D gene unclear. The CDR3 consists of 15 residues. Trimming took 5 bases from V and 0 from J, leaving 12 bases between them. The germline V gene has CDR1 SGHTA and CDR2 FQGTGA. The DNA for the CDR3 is TGTGCCAGCAGCCCATTTACCACTAGCACAGATACGCAGTATTTT. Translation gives CASSPFTTSTDTQYF.

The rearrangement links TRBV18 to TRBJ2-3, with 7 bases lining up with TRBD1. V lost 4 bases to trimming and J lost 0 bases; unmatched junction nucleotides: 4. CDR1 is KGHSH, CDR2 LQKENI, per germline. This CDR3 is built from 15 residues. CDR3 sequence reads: CASSHGQASTDTQYF. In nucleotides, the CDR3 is TGTGCCAGCTCACACGGACAGGCAAGCACAGATACGCAGTATTTT.

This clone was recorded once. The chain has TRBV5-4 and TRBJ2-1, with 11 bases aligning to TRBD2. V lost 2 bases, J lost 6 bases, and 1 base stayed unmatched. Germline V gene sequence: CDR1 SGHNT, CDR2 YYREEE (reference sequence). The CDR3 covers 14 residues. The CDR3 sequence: CASSLTSGSNEQFF. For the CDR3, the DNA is TGTGCCAGCAGCTTAACTAGCGGGAGCAATGAGCAGTTCTTC.

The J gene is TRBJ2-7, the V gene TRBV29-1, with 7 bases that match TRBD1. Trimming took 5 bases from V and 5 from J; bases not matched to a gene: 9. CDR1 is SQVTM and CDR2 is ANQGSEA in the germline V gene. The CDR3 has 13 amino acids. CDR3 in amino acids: CSVPRGTGHEQYF. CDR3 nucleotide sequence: TGCAGCGTTCCCAGGGGGACGGGGCACGAGCAGTACTTC.

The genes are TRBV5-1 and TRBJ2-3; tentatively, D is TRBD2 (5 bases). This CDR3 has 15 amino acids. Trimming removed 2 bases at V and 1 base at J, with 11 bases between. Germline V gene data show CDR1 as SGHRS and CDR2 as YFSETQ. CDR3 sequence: CASSFWTVGTDTQYF. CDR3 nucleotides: TGCGCCAGCAGCTTCTGGACTGTTGGCACAGATACGCAGTATTTT.

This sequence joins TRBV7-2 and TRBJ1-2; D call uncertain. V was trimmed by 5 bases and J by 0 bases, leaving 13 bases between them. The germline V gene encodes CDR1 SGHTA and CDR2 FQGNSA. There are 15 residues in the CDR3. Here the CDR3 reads CASSTIQHSNYGYTF. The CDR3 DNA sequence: TGTGCCAGCAGCACAATACAGCATTCTAACTATGGCTACACCTTC.

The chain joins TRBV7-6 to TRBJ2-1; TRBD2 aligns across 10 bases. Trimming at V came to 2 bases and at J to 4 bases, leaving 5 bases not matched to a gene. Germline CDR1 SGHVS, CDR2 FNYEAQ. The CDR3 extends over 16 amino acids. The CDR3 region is CASSLSASGGYNEQFF. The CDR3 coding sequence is TGTGCCAGCAGCTTAAGTGCTAGCGGGGGATACAATGAGCAGTTCTTC.

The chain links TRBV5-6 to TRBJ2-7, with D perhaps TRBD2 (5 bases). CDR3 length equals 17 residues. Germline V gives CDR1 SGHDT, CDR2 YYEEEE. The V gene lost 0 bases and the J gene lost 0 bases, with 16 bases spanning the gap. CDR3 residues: CASSLVGGQYHSYEQYF. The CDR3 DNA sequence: TGTGCCAGCAGCTTGGTAGGCGGGCAGTACCACTCCTACGAGCAGTACTTC.

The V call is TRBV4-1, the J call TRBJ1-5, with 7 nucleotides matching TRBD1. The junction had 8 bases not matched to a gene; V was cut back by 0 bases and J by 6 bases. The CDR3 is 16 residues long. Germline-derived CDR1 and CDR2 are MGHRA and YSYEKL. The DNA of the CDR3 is TGCGCCAGCAGCCAAGATGTCTCGACAGGGTCTCAGCCCCAGCATTTT. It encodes CASSQDVSTGSQPQHF.

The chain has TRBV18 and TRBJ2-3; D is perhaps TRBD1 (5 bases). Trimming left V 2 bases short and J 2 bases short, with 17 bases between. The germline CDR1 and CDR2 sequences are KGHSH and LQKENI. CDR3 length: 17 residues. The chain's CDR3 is CASSPEFLGQITDTQYF. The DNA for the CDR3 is TGTGCCAGCTCACCAGAGTTTCTCGGACAAATCACAGATACGCAGTATTTT.

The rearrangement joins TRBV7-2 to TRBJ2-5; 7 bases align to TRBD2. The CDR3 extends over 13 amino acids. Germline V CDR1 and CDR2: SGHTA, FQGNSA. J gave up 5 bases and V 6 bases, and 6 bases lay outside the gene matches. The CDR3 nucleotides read TGTGCCAGCAGAACGCTAGCGGTGGAGACCCAGTACTTC. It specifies CASRTLAVETQYF.

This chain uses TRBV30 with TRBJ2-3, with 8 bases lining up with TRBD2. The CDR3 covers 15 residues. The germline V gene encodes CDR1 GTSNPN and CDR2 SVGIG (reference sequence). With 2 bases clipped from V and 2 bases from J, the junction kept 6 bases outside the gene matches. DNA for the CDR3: TGTGCCTGGAGTCGAACTAGCGGCAACACAGATACGCAGTATTTT. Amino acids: CAWSRTSGNTDTQYF.

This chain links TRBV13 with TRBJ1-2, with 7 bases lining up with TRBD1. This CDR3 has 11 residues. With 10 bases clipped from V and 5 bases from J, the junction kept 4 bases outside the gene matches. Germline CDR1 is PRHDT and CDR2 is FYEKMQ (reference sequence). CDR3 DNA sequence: TGTGCCACAACGACAGGGTATGGCTACACCTTC. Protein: CATTTGYGYTF.

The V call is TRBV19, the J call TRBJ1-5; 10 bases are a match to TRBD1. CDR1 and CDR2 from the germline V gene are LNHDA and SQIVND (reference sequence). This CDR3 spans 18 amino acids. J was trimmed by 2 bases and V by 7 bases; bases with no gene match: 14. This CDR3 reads CASNQATGTGVRNQPQHF. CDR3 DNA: TGTGCCAGTAATCAAGCCACCGGGACAGGGGTTCGCAATCAGCCCCAGCATTTT.

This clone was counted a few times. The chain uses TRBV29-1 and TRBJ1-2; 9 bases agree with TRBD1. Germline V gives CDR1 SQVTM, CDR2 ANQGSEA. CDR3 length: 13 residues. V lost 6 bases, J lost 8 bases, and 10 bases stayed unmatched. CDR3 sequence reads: CSVPKQGAEGYTF. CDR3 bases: TGCAGCGTGCCGAAACAGGGGGCAGAGGGCTACACCTTC.

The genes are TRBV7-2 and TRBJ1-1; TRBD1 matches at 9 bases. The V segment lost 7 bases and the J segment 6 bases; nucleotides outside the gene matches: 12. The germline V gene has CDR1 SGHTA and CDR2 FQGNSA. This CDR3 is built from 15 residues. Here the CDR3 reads CASTPDRGINAEAFF. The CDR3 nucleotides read TGTGCCAGCACCCCCGACAGGGGGATTAACGCTGAAGCTTTCTTT.

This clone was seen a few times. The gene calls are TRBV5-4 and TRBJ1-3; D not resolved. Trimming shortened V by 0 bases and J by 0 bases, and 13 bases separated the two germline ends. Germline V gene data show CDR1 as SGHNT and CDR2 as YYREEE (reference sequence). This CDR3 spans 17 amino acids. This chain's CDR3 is CASSLEPPGGSGNTIYF. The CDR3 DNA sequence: TGTGCCAGCAGCTTGGAGCCCCCCGGCGGCTCTGGAAACACCATATATTTT.

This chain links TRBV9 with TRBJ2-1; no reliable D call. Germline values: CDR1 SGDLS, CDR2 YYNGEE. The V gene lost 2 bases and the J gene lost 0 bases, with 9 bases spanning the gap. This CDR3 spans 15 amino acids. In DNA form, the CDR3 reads TGTGCCAGCAGCGTCGGTCCTGCCTCCTACAATGAGCAGTTCTTC. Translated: CASSVGPASYNEQFF.

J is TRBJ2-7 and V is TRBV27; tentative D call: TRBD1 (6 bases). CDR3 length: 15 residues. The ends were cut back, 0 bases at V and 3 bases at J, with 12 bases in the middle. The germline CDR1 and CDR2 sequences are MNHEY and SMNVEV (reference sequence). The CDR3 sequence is CASSLSIGQNYEQYF. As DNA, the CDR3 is TGTGCCAGCAGTTTATCAATCGGACAGAACTACGAGCAGTACTTC.

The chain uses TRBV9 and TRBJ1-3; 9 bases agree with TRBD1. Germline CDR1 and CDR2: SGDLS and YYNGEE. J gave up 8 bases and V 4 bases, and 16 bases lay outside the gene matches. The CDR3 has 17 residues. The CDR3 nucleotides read TGTGCCAGCAGCCCTCGCTTTCGACAGGGGGTTAGGGACACCATATATTTT. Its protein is CASSPRFRQGVRDTIYF.

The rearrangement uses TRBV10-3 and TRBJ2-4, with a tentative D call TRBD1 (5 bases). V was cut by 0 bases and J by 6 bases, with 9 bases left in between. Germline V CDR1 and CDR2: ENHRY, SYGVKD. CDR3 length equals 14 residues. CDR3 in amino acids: CAISESEQGNIQYF. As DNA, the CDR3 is TGTGCCATCAGTGAGTCGGAGCAGGGAAACATTCAGTACTTC.

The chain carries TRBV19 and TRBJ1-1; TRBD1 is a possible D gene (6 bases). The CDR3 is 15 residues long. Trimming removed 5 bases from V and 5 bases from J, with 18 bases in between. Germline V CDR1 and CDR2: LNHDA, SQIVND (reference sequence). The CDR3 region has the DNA TGTGCCAGTAGTCCCGCAAGGGGGAGGGGGACTGAAGCTTTCTTT. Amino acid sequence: CASSPARGRGTEAFF.